This T cell receptor (beta chain) was captured in a study of T cells in Graves' hyperthyroidism and ophthalmopathy. V was pared by 1 base and J by 8 bases, with 19 bases between. CDR3 length equals 17 residues. CDR1 SGHRS and CDR2 YFSETQ come from the germline V gene. With regard to this clonotype: Its specificity is not known.

Aged 18 to 65, the patients had hyperthyroidism that was newly diagnosed and had lasted under 2 months. Regions amplified from RNA transcripts were the TCR beta CDR3 regions. In the first-round RT-PCR of the TCR CDR3, the HTBI primer set was used. TCRdb re-derived calls from the multiplex PCR reads in MiXCR, one entry per CDR3 protein. This sample carries roughly 800,000 distinct CDR3 sequences, over 35% of them seen once, and the ten largest clones take over 8%. Findings and caveats of the study: Blood shared most expanded thyroid clonotypes above 0.001.

The chain has TRBV5-1 and TRBJ1-6, with D perhaps TRBD1 (6 bases). The sequencing sample was made of blood. The receptor was isolated from a man between 18 and 35 years old with Graves' hyperthyroidism. Written as DNA, the CDR3 is TGCGCCAGCAGCTTGAGACAGGCCACCAGGTCCGATTCACCCCTCCACTTT. Translation: CASSLRQATRSDSPLHF. The full variable domain, in which reference TRBV5-1 and TRBJ1-6 provide the parts outside the CDR3, is KAGVTQTPRYLIKTRGQQVTLSCSPISGHRSVSWYQQTPGQGLQFLFEYFSETQRNKGNFPGRFSGRQFSNSRSEMNVSTLELGDSALYLCASSLRQATRSDSPLHFGNGTRLTVT.